This T cell receptor beta chain was recorded in a study of STAT5B mutations in CD4+ large granular lymphocyte leukemia. This clone was counted between two and nine times. Control samples were healthy donors' buffy coats. Germline loops: CDR1 GTSNPN, CDR2 SVGIG (reference sequence). The CDR3 is made up of 14 amino acids. V gave up 7 bases and J gave up 0 bases, with 15 bases separating them. TCRdb keeps only in-frame clones here, not all; method: immunoSEQ multiplex PCR. The data show 20,000 or so clones, with 75% seen just once and approximately 4.1% held by the top ten. Sequencing was done on a sample of CD4+ T cells from blood buffy coats. This sequence originates from a human donor in good health. This chain links TRBV30 with TRBJ1-1; D uncertain. In DNA form, the CDR3 reads TGTGCCTCGGCAGGAGTACCACTGAACACTGAAGCTTTCTTT. Amino acids: CASAGVPLNTEAFF.